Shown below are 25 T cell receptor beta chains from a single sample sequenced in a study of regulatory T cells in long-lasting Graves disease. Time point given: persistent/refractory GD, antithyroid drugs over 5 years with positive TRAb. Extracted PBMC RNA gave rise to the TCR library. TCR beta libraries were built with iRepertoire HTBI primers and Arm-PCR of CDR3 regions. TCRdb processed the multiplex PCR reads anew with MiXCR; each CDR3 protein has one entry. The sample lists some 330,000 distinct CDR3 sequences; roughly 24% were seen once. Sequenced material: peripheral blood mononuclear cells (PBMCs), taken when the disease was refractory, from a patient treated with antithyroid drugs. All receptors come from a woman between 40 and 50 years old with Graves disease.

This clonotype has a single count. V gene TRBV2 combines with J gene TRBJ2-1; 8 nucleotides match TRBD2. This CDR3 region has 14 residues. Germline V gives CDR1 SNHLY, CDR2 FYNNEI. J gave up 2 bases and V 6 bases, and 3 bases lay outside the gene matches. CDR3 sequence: CASRRLATYNEQFF. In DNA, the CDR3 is TGTGCCAGCAGGAGACTAGCGACCTACAATGAGCAGTTCTTC.

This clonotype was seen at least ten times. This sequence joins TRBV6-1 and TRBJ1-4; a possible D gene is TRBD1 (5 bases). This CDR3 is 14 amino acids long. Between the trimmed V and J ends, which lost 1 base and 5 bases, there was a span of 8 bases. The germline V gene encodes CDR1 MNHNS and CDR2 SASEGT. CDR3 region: CASSEVGLNEKLFF. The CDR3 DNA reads TGTGCCAGCAGTGAAGTGGGACTCAATGAAAAACTGTTTTTT.

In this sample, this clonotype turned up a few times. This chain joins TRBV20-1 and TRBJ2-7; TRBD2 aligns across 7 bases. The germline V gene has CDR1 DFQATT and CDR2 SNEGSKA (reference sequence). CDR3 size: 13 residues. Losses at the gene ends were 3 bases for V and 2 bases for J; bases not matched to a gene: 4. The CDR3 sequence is CSARWGGTYEQYF. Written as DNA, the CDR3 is TGCAGTGCTAGGTGGGGGGGGACCTACGAGCAGTACTTC.

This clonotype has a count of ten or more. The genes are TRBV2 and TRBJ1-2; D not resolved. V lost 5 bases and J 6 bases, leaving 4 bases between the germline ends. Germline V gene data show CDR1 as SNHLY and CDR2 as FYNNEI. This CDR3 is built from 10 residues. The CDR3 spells CASSPHGYTF. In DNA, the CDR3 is TGTGCCAGCAGTCCCCATGGCTACACCTTC.

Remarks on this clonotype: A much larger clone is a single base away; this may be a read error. The CDR3 DNA sequence: TGTGCCAGCAGTTTAAGTGGACCCCGGGTAGGGCTGTTTTTT. Its translation is CASSLSGPRVGLFF. The chain has TRBV28 and TRBJ2-2; D not resolved. V was clipped by 2 bases and J by 13 bases, with 17 bases between them. Per germline, CDR1 MDHEN and CDR2 SYDVKM. This CDR3 has 14 residues.

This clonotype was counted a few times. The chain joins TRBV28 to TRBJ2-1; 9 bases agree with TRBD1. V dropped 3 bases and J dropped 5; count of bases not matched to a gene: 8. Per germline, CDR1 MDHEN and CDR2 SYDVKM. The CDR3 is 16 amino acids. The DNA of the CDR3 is TGTGCCAGCAGTTTGACCCGGGACAGGGACGACAATGAGCAGTTCTTC. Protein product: CASSLTRDRDDNEQFF.

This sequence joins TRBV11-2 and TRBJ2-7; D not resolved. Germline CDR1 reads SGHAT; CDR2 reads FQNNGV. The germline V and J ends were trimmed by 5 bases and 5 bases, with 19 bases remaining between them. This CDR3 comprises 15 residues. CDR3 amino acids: CASSPDARPRHEQYF. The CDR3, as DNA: TGTGCCAGCAGCCCCGACGCCCGTCCCCGCCACGAGCAGTACTTC.

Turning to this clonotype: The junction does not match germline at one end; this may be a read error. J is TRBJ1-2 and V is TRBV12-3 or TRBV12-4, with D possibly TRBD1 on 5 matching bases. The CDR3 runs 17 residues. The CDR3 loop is CTSSFTILGGASSGYTF. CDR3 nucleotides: TGTACCAGCAGTTTCACCATACTTGGAGGGGCGTCAAGCGGCTACACCTTC.

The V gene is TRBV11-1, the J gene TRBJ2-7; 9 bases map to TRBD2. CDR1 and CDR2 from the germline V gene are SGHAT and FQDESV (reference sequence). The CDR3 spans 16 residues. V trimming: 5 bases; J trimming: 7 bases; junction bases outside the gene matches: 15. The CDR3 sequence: CASSPGSVAGVREQYF. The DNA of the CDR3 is TGTGCCAGCAGCCCCGGTTCGGTAGCGGGAGTTCGGGAGCAGTACTTC. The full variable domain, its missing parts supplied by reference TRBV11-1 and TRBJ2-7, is EAEVAQSPRYKITEKSQAVAFWCDPISGHATLYWYRQILGQGPELLVQFQDESVVDDSQLPKDRFSAERLKGVDSTLKIQPAELGDSAMYLCASSPGSVAGVREQYFGPGTRLTVT.

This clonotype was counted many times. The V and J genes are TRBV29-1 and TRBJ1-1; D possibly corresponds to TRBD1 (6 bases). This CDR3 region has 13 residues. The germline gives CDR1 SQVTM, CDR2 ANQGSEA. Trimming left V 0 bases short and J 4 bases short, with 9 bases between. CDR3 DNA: TGCAGCGTTGAAGATCACAGGGCCACTGAAGCTTTCTTT. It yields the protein CSVEDHRATEAFF.

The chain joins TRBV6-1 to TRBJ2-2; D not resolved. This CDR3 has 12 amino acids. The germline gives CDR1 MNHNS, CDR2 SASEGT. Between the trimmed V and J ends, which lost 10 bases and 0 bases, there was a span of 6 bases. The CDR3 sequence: CATNSNTGELFF. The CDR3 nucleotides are TGTGCCACCAATTCGAACACCGGGGAGCTGTTTTTT.

This CDR3 reads CASSRASGISTGELFF. The CDR3 coding sequence is TGTGCCAGCAGCCGCGCTAGCGGGATTAGCACCGGGGAGCTGTTTTTT. The chain combines TRBV14 with TRBJ2-2; 9 nucleotides agree with TRBD2. The V and J ends lost 4 bases and 4 bases, in that order; junction bases with no gene match: 7. This CDR3 is built from 16 residues. The germline V gene has CDR1 SGHDN and CDR2 FVKESK.

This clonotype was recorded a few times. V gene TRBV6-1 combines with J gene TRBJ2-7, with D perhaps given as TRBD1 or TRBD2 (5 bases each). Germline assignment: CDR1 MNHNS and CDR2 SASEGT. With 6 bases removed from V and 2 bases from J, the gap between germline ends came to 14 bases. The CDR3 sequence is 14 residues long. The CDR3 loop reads CASSQGRGTYEQYF. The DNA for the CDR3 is TGTGCCAGCAGCCAGGGACGGGGAACCTACGAGCAGTACTTC.

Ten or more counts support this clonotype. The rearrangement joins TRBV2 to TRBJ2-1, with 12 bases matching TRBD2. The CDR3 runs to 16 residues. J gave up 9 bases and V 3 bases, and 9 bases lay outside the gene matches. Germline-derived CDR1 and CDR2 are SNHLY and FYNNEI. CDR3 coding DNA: TGTGCCAGCAGTGAGGAGAAGACTAGCGGGAGTTCTGAGCAGTTCTTC. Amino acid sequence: CASSEEKTSGSSEQFF.

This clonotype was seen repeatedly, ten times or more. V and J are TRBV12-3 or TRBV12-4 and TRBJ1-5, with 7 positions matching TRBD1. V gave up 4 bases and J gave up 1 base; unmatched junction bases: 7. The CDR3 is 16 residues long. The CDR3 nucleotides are TGTGCCAGCAGTTCACAGGGGATTGAGAGCAATCAGCCCCAGCATTTT. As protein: CASSSQGIESNQPQHF.

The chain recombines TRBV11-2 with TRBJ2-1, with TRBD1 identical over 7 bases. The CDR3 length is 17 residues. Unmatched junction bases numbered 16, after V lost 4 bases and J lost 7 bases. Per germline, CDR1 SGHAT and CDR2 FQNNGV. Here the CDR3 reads CASSSYPGIPRGNEQFF. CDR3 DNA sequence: TGTGCCAGCAGCTCGTACCCCGGGATCCCCAGGGGGAATGAGCAGTTCTTC.

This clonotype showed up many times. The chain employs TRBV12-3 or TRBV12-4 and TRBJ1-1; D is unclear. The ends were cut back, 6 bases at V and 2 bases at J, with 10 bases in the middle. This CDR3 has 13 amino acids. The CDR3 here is CASRSGENTEAFF. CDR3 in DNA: TGTGCCAGCAGGTCCGGTGAAAACACTGAAGCTTTCTTT.

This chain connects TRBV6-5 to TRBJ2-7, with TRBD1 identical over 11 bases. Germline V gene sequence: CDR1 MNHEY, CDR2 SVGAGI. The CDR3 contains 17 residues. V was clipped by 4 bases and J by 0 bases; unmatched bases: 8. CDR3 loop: CASSLGQGVPSSYEQYF. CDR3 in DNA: TGTGCCAGCAGTTTGGGACAGGGGGTTCCTAGCTCCTACGAGCAGTACTTC.

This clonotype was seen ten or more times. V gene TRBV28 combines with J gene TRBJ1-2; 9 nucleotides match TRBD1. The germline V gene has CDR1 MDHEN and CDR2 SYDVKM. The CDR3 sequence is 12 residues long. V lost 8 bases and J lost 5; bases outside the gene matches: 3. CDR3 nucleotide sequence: TGTGCCAGCGGACAGGGGCAATATGGCTACACCTTC. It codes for CASGQGQYGYTF.

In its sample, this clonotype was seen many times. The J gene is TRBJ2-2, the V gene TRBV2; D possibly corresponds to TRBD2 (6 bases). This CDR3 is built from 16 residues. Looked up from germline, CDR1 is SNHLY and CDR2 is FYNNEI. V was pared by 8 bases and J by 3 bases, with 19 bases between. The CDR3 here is CASGRTDQKHTGELFF. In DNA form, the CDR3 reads TGTGCCAGCGGGAGGACGGACCAAAAACACACCGGGGAGCTGTTTTTT.

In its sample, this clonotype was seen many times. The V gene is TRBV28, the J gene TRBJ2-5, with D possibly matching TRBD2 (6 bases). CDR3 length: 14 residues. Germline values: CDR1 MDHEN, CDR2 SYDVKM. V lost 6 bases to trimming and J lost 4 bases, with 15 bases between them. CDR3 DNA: TGTGCCAGCAGCTTGGGTAGCGGAAGAGAGACCCAGTACTTC. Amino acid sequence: CASSLGSGRETQYF.

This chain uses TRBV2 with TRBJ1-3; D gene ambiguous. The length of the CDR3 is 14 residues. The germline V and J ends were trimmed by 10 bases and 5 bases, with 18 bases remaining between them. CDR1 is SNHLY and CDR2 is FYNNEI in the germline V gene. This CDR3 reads CAIETGSRRNTIYF. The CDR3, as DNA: TGTGCCATCGAGACGGGCTCTCGGAGAAACACCATATATTTT.

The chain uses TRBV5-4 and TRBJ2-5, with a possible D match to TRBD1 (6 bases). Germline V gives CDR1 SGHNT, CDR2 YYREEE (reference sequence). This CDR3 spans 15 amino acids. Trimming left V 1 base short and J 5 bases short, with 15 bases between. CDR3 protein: CASSLSPQGAETQYF. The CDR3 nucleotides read TGTGCCAGCAGCTTGAGCCCACAGGGAGCGGAGACCCAGTACTTC.

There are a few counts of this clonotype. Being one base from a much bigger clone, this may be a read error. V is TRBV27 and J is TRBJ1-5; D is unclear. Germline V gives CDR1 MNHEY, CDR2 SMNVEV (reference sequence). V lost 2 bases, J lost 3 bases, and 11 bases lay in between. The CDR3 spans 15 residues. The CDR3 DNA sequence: TGTGCCAGCAGTTTAAGTGTCCAGGCCAATCAGCCCCAGCATTTT. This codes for CASSLSVQANQPQHF.

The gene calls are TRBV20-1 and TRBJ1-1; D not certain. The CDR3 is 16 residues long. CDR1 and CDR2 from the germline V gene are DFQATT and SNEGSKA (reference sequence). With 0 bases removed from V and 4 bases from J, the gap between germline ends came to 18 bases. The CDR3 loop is CSARDLARLRPTEAFF. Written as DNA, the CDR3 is TGCAGTGCTAGAGATCTGGCTAGGCTCCGGCCCACTGAAGCTTTCTTT.